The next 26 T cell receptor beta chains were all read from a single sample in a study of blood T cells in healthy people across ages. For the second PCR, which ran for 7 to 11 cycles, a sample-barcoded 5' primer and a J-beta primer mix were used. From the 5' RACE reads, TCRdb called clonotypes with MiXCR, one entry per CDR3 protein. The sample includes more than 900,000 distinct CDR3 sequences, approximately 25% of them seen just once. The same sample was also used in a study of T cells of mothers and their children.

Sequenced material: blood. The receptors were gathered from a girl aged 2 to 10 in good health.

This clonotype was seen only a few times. CDR3 sequence (DNA): TGTGCCAGCAGCTCCGGTGGGAGACTCCTCTCCTACGAGCAGTACTTC. This translates into CASSSGGRLLSYEQYF. The chain uses TRBV5-6 and TRBJ2-7, with a tentative D call TRBD2 (5 bases). CDR1 is SGHDT and CDR2 is YYEEEE in the germline V gene. Trimming pared 3 bases from V and 0 bases from J, leaving 16 bases between. The CDR3 totals 16 residues.

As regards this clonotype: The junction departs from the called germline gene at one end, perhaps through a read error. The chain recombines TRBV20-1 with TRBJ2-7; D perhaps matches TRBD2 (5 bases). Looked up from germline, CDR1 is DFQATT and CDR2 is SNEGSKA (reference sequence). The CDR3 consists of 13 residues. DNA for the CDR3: TGCAGTGCCACCCGGGATTCACCGGAAGAGCAGTGCTTC. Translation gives CSATRDSPEEQCF.

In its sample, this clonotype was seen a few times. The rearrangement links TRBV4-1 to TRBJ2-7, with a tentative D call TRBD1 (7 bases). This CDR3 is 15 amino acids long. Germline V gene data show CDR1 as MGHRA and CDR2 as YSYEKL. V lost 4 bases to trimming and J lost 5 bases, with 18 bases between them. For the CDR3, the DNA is TGCGCCAGCAGCCCGCGGCTCCAGGGGGGTGACGAGCAGTACTTC. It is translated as CASSPRLQGGDEQYF.

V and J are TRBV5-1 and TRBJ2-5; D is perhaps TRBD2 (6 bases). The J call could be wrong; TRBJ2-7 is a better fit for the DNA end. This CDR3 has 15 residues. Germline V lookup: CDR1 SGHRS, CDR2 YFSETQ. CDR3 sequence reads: CASSTLPGTGYEQYF. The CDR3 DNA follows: TGCGCCAGCAGCACTCTTCCCGGGACTGGCTACGAGCAGTACTTC.

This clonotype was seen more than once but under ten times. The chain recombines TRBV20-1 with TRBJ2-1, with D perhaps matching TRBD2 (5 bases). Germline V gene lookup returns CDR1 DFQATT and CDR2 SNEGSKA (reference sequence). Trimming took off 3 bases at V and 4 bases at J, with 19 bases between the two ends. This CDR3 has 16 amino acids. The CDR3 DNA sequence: TGCAGTGCTAGCATCTTAGGACGGGAAGATTACAATGAGCAGTTCTTC. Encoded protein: CSASILGREDYNEQFF.

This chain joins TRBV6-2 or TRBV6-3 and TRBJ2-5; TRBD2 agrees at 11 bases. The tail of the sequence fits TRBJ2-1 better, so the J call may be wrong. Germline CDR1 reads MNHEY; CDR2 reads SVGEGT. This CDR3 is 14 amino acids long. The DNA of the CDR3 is TGTGCCAGCACAGCTAGCGGGGGGTACGATGAGCAGTTCTTC. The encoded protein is CASTASGGYDEQFF.

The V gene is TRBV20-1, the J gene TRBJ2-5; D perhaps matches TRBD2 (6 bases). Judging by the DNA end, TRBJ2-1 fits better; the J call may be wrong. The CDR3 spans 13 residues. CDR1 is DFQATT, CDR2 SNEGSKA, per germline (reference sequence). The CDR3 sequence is CSAADYLVDEQFF. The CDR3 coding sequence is TGCAGTGCTGCGGACTATTTAGTGGACGAGCAGTTCTTC.

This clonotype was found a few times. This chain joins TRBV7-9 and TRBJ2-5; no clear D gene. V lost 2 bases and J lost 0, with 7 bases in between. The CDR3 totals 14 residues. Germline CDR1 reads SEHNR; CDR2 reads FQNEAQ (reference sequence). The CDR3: CASSLNGYQETQYF. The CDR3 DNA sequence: TGTGCCAGCAGCTTAAATGGATACCAAGAGACCCAGTACTTC.

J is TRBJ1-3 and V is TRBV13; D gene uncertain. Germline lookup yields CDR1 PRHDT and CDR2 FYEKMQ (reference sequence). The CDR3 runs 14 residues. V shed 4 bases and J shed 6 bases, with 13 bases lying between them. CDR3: CASSSNTGENTIYF. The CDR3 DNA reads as TGTGCCAGCAGCTCAAATACCGGGGAAAACACCATATATTTT.

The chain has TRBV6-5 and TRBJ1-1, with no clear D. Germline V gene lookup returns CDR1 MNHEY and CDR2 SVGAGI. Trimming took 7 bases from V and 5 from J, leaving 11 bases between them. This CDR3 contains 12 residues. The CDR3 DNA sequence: TGTGCCAGCAAGGCGGGTCTGACTGAAGCTTTCTTT. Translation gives CASKAGLTEAFF.

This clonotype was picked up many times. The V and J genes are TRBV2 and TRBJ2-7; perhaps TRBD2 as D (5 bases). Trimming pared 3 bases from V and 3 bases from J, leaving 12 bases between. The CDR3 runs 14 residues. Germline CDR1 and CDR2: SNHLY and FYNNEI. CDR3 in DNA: TGTGCCAGCAGTGACCGGGGTCGGGACTACGAGCAGTACTTC. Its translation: CASSDRGRDYEQYF.

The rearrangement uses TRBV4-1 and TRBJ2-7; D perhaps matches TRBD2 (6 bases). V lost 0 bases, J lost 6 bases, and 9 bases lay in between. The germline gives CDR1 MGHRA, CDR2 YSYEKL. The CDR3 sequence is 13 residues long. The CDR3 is CASSQDVGGEQYF. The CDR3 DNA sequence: TGCGCCAGCAGCCAAGATGTGGGGGGCGAGCAGTACTTC.

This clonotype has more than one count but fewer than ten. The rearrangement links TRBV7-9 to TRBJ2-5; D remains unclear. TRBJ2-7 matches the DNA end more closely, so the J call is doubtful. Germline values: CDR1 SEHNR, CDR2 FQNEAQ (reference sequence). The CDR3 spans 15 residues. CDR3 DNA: TGTGCCAGCAGCTCACTGATCCGCGGCTCCTACGAGCAGTACTTC. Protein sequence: CASSSLIRGSYEQYF.

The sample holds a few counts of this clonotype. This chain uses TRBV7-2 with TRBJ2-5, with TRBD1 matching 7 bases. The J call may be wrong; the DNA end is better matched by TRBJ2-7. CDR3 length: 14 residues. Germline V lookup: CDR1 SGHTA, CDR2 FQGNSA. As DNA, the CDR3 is TGTGCCAGCAGCTTCTTGACAGGGCCCCTCGAGCAGTACTTC. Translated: CASSFLTGPLEQYF.

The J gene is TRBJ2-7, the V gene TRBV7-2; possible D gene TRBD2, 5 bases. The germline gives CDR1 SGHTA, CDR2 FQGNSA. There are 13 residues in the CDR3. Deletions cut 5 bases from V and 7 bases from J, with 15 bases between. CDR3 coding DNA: TGTGCCAGCAGCCTACGGATAGGCGGGGAGCAGTACTTC. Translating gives CASSLRIGGEQYF.

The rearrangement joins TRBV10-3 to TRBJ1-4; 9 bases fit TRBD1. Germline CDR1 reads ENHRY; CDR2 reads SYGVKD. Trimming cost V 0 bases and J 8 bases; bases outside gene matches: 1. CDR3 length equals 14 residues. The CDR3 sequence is CAISESTGGEKLFF. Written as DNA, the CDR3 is TGTGCCATCAGTGAGTCGACAGGGGGGGAAAAACTGTTTTTT.

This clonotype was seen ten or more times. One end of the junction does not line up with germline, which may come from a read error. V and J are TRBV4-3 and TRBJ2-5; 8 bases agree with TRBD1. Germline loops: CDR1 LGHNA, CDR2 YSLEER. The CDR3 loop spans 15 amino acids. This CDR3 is CASSQDRGRQETQYF. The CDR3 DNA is TGTGCCAGCAGCCAAGACAGGGGAAGGCAAGAGACCCAGTACTTC.

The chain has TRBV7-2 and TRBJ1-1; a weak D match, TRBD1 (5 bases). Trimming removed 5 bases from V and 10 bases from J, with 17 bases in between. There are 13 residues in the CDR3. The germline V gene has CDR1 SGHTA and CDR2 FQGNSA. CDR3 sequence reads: CASSLGGGRGAFF. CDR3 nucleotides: TGTGCCAGCAGCCTAGGCGGAGGGAGGGGAGCTTTCTTT.

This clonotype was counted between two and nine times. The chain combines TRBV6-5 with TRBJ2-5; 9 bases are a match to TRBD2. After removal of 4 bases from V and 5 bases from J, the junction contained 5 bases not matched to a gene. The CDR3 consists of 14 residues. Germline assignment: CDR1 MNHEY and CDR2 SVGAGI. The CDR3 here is CASSSAGGWETQYF. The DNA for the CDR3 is TGTGCCAGCAGTTCCGCGGGGGGGTGGGAGACCCAGTACTTC.

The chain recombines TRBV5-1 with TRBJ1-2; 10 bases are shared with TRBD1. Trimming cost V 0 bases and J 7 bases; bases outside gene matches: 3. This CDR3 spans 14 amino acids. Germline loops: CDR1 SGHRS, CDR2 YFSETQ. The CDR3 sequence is CASSLGQGALGYTF. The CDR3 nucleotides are TGCGCCAGCAGCTTGGGACAGGGGGCGCTTGGCTACACCTTC.

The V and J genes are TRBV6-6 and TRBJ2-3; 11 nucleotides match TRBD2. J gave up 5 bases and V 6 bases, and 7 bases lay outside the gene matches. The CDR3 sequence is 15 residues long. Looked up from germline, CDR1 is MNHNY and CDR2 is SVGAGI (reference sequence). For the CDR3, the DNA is TGTGCCAGCAGAGCGACTAGCGGGGCAGGAGATACGCAGTATTTT. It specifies CASRATSGAGDTQYF.

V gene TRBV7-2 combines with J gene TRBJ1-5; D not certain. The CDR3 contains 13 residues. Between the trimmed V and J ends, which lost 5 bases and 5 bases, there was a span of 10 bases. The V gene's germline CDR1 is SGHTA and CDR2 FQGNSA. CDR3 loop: CASSQGSHQPQHF. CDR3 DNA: TGTGCCAGCAGCCAAGGGTCACATCAGCCCCAGCATTTT.

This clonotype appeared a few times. DNA for the CDR3: TGTGCCAGCAGCAACACCCTCGACAGGAACCAAGAGACCCAGTACTTC. Translation: CASSNTLDRNQETQYF. The chain recombines TRBV13 with TRBJ2-5, with a weak D call TRBD1 (6 bases). The CDR3 spans 16 residues. V lost 5 bases to trimming and J lost 0 bases, with 16 bases between them. The germline V gene has CDR1 PRHDT and CDR2 FYEKMQ (reference sequence).

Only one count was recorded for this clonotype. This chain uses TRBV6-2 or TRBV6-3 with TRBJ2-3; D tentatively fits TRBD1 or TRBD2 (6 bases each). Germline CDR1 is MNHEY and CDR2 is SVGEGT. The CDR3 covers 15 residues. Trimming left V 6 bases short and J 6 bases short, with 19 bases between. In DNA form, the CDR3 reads TGTGCCAGCAGCCCCGGCCTTAGGGGGGTGGATACGCAGTATTTT. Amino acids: CASSPGLRGVDTQYF.

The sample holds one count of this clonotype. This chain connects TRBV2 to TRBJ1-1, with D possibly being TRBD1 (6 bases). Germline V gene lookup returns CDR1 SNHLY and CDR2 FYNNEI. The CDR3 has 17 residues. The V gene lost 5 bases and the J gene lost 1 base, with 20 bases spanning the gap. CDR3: CASSTNHREVGNTEAFF. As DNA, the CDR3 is TGTGCCAGCAGTACCAACCACAGGGAAGTGGGGAACACTGAAGCTTTCTTT.

The CDR3 coding sequence is TGTGCCAGCAGCTTAGTCCAGGACTCCTATAATTCACCCCTCCACTTT. It specifies CASSLVQDSYNSPLHF. The J gene is TRBJ1-6, the V gene TRBV7-6; unclear D gene. The CDR3 extends over 16 amino acids. V was pared by 1 base and J by 0 bases, with 7 bases between. From germline, CDR1 is SGHVS and CDR2 FNYEAQ.